A single sample gave rise to the 23 T cell receptor beta chains below, sequenced in a study of brain metastases from non-small cell lung cancer (dated by TCRdb to about 2019). Libraries were prepared through the immunoSEQ multiplex PCR assay. TCRdb took this table from immuneACCESS and kept in-frame rearrangements with V and J called. Such tables lack part of the clones; where checked against another copy, unresolved V genes explain under half of the gap, and the rest is unexplained. This sample lists about 16,000 clones; approximately 83% were detected once. 7.5% to 9.5% of the sample comes from the top ten. The sequenced material came from primary lung tumor tissue. The sample's cell subset or site label, decoded: primary lung tumor paired with brain metastasis. The receptors were sampled from a donor aged 40 or over with non-small cell lung cancer.

The genes are TRBV28 and TRBJ1-4; a possible D gene is TRBD1 (5 bases). V was cut by 5 bases and J by 0 bases, with 16 bases left in between. The CDR3 extends over 17 amino acids. Germline assignment: CDR1 MDHEN and CDR2 SYDVKM. The chain's CDR3 is CASSVSSGTSTNEKLFF. The CDR3, as DNA: TGTGCCAGCAGTGTTAGTTCCGGGACTTCAACTAATGAAAAACTGTTTTTT.

This clone came up once. The V and J genes are TRBV7-2 and TRBJ1-1, with D possibly matching TRBD1 (6 bases). Germline V gene lookup returns CDR1 SGHTA and CDR2 FQGNSA. CDR3 size: 18 residues. Deletions cut 6 bases from V and 2 bases from J, with 25 bases between. CDR3 residues: CASSLTRTVEGVNTEAFF. The CDR3, as DNA: TGTGCCAGCAGTCTTACTAGGACAGTCGAGGGGGTTAACACTGAAGCTTTCTTT.

The V call is TRBV6-6, the J call TRBJ1-1; D uncertain. The CDR3 spans 13 residues. From germline, CDR1 is MNHNY and CDR2 SVGAGI (reference sequence). V lost 2 bases and J lost 8, with 12 bases in between. The CDR3 region has the DNA TGTGCCAGCAGTTACAATTCGCCGATAGAAGCTTTCTTT. Protein sequence: CASSYNSPIEAFF.

CDR3 DNA sequence: TGCGCCAGCAGCTTGAGACTAGACGGGGAGCCAGATACGCAGTATTTT. Residues: CASSLRLDGEPDTQYF. This chain connects TRBV5-1 to TRBJ2-3, with a tentative D call TRBD2 (6 bases). V was clipped by 1 base and J by 4 bases, with 16 bases between them. Germline assignment: CDR1 SGHRS and CDR2 YFSETQ. The CDR3 runs to 16 residues.

The V call is TRBV30, the J call TRBJ1-3, with a possible D match to TRBD1 (5 bases). CDR1 is GTSNPN and CDR2 is SVGIG in the germline V gene (reference sequence). Trimming stripped 3 bases from V and 0 bases from J, with 12 bases between. This CDR3 has 15 residues. The CDR3 DNA follows: TGTGCCTGGAGATATCTAAGGGGCTCTGGAAACACCATATATTTT. Translation: CAWRYLRGSGNTIYF.

As concerns this clone: A single base separates this from a much larger clone, so it may be a read error. The CDR3 loop reads CASSQGGKLNIEAFF. The CDR3 nucleotides read TGCGCCAGCAGCCAAGGTGGCAAGTTGAACATTGAAGCTTTCTTT. The J gene is TRBJ1-1, the V gene TRBV4-1; D is unclear. The CDR3 is 15 amino acids. Per the germline V gene, CDR1 is MGHRA and CDR2 is YSYEKL.

The gene calls are TRBV7-9 and TRBJ1-1; D perhaps matches TRBD1 (6 bases). Germline CDR1 and CDR2: SEHNR and FQNEAQ (reference sequence). The CDR3 loop spans 14 amino acids. With 1 base removed from V and 6 bases from J, the gap between germline ends came to 12 bases. CDR3: CASSLDRASAEAFF. The CDR3 DNA is TGTGCCAGCAGCTTAGACAGGGCATCGGCTGAAGCTTTCTTT.

This clone was recorded only once. This rearrangement joins TRBV5-1 to TRBJ1-4, with TRBD1 as a possible D gene (6 bases). The CDR3 covers 14 residues. Germline CDR1 is SGHRS and CDR2 is YFSETQ. Trimming took off 1 base at V and 8 bases at J, with 12 bases between the two ends. CDR3 region: CASSLNRVYEKLFF. The CDR3 DNA is TGCGCCAGCAGCTTGAACAGGGTTTACGAAAAACTGTTTTTT.

The chain joins TRBV30 to TRBJ1-1; D is possibly TRBD1 (5 bases). V lost 5 bases and J lost 1, with 14 bases in between. Germline V gives CDR1 GTSNPN, CDR2 SVGIG (reference sequence). The CDR3 sequence is 14 residues long. The CDR3 DNA sequence: TGTGCCTGGGCTGGGGGACTGTCGAACACTGAAGCTTTCTTT. Translated: CAWAGGLSNTEAFF.

This clone was seen just once. The rearrangement joins TRBV7-6 to TRBJ2-2, with TRBD2 matching over 8 bases. Germline CDR1 reads SGHVS; CDR2 reads FNYEAQ. The CDR3 has 16 residues. The J segment lost 7 bases and the V segment lost 5 bases, leaving 12 bases of the junction unmatched. The CDR3 nucleotides read TGTGCCAGCAGCCCCCGGGAAAGCGGGGGAGGCGGGGAGCTGTTTTTT. Translated: CASSPRESGGGGELFF.

The V call is TRBV6-4, the J call TRBJ1-1; D ambiguous. This CDR3 comprises 14 residues. The germline V and J ends were trimmed by 5 bases and 4 bases, with 14 bases remaining between them. Per germline, CDR1 MRHNA and CDR2 SNTAGT. CDR3 loop: CASSPGEVSTEAFF. In DNA form, the CDR3 reads TGTGCCAGCAGTCCCGGGGAGGTTTCCACTGAAGCTTTCTTT.

The chain couples TRBV30 to TRBJ1-3; D possibly corresponds to TRBD1 (6 bases). Per the germline V gene, CDR1 is GTSNPN and CDR2 is SVGIG (reference sequence). The length of the CDR3 is 17 residues. Trimming removed 1 base at V and 1 base at J, with 17 bases between. DNA of the CDR3: TGTGCCTGGAGTGGTATTACAGGGTACAGGTCTGGAAACACCATATATTTT. This codes for CAWSGITGYRSGNTIYF. The entire variable domain, with the rest obtained from reference TRBV30 and TRBJ1-3, is as follows: SQTIHQWPATLVQPVGSPLSLECTVEGTSNPNLYWYRQAAGRGLQLLFYSVGIGQISSEVPQNLSASRPQDRQFILSSKKLLLSDSGFYLCAWSGITGYRSGNTIYFGEGSWLTVV.

This chain links TRBV7-2 with TRBJ2-3; 10 positions agree with TRBD2. V was pared by 5 bases and J by 6 bases, with 11 bases of the junction left unmatched. Germline CDR1 reads SGHTA; CDR2 reads FQGNSA. This CDR3 has 16 residues. The CDR3 loop reads CASSRQPGTSADTQYF. The CDR3 DNA is TGTGCCAGCAGCCGCCAGCCCGGGACTAGCGCGGATACGCAGTATTTT.

This chain joins TRBV19 and TRBJ1-4; tentative D call: TRBD1 (5 bases). Trimming removed 6 bases from V and 4 bases from J, with 15 bases in between. Germline CDR1 LNHDA, CDR2 SQIVND (reference sequence). CDR3 length: 15 amino acids. CDR3 coding DNA: TGTGCCAGTAGGGGCACGGGGCCTTTTAATGAAAAACTGTTTTTT. This translates into CASRGTGPFNEKLFF.

V is TRBV2 and J is TRBJ1-5; 9 bases align to TRBD1. CDR1 SNHLY and CDR2 FYNNEI come from the germline V gene. Trimming took 7 bases from V and 0 from J; bases not matched to a gene: 7. CDR3 size: 16 residues. The CDR3 region has the DNA TGTGCCAGCACGGACAGGGGCCCCAATAGCAATCAGCCCCAGCATTTT. Its protein product is CASTDRGPNSNQPQHF.

This clone is medium-sized (0.01 to 0.1%). The same CDR3 is also encoded by other DNA sequences in this sample. The V gene is TRBV27, the J gene TRBJ1-1, with TRBD1 as a possible D gene (5 bases). V was trimmed by 5 bases and J by 3 bases, leaving 16 bases between them. This CDR3 has 15 residues. CDR1 and CDR2 (germline): MNHEY, SMNVEV (reference sequence). For the CDR3, the DNA is TGTGCCAGCAGTCCAGGCAGGGACTCGTACACTGAAGCTTTCTTT. This encodes CASSPGRDSYTEAFF.

The V gene is TRBV7-6, the J gene TRBJ2-1, with 9 bases fitting TRBD2. The V gene end was trimmed by 2 bases and the J gene end by 6 bases; junction bases not matched to a gene: 5. The CDR3 is 15 residues long. CDR1 is SGHVS and CDR2 is FNYEAQ in the germline V gene. CDR3 region: CASSLSLAGTNEQFF. Written as DNA, the CDR3 is TGTGCCAGCAGCTTATCCCTAGCGGGGACCAATGAGCAGTTCTTC.

The V gene is TRBV6-2 or TRBV6-3, the J gene TRBJ1-5; D remains ambiguous. The CDR3 runs to 15 residues. Germline CDR1 MNHEY, CDR2 SVGEGT. Trimming took off 5 bases at V and 2 bases at J, with 13 bases between the two ends. CDR3 sequence (DNA): TGTGCCAGCAGTAGGGCCTTAGAGGGCAATCAGCCCCAGCATTTT. As protein: CASSRALEGNQPQHF.

This clone was picked up a small number of times. This chain joins TRBV27 and TRBJ2-1; 8 nucleotides line up with TRBD1. After removal of 8 bases from V and 2 bases from J, the junction contained 8 bases not matched to a gene. Germline V gene data show CDR1 as MNHEY and CDR2 as SMNVEV (reference sequence). There are 15 residues in the CDR3. CDR3 nucleotides: TGTGCCAGCGCCCGGAGGACAGGGCCCTACAATGAGCAGTTCTTC. This sequence encodes CASARRTGPYNEQFF.

The CDR3 sequence is CATSDRVDTEAFF. As DNA, the CDR3 is TGTGCCACCTCGGACAGGGTGGACACTGAAGCTTTCTTT. The V gene is TRBV5-4, the J gene TRBJ1-1; 8 bases are shared with TRBD1. The CDR3 contains 13 residues. Germline CDR1 reads SGHNT; CDR2 reads YYREEE (reference sequence). The V segment lost 9 bases and the J segment 3 bases; nucleotides outside the gene matches: 7.

The J gene is TRBJ2-7, the V gene TRBV18, with a weak D call TRBD1 (5 bases). V dropped 3 bases and J dropped 2 bases, with 8 bases sitting between them. Per the germline V gene, CDR1 is KGHSH and CDR2 is LQKENI. This CDR3 spans 13 amino acids. The CDR3 coding sequence is TGTGCCAGCTCACCGGGGCTTACCTACGAGCAGTACGTC. Translation gives CASSPGLTYEQYV.

The CDR3 spells CASSLVRGGTQETQYF. The CDR3 DNA follows: TGTGCCAGCAGCTTAGTTCGCGGGGGGACCCAAGAGACCCAGTACTTC. The V and J genes are TRBV7-2 and TRBJ2-5; 8 positions agree with TRBD2. Germline loops: CDR1 SGHTA, CDR2 FQGNSA. This CDR3 has 16 residues. The V segment lost 1 base and the J segment 1 base; nucleotides outside the gene matches: 5.

The chain links TRBV6-7 to TRBJ2-7; D remains ambiguous. TRBV6-7 is flagged as an ORF with uncertain function. V lost 5 bases and J lost 3, with 11 bases in between. This CDR3 region has 13 residues. The CDR3 DNA reads TGTGCCAGCAGTATACTCACTGACTACGAGCAGTACGTC. Its protein is CASSILTDYEQYV.